This T cell receptor beta chain was documented in a study of CD8 T cells in ankylosing spondylitis. General study results and limits: Roughly eight highly homologous variants formed a TCR beta motif that appeared characteristic of ankylosing spondylitis blood. It was reported that disease-linked clones were significantly enriched in matched ankylosing spondylitis synovial fluid. Within peripheral blood, clones linked to disease were CD8+ and relatively rare.

The table lists this clonotype with a few counts. Its antigen remains unidentified. Library preparation for TCR beta used quantitative 5'-RACE with molecular barcodes. TCRdb re-analysed the 5' RACE reads in MiXCR, keeping a single row per CDR3 protein. The sample lists hundreds of thousands of distinct CDR3 sequences, 20% seen once, with less than 15% in the top ten. CDR1 and CDR2 from the germline V gene are MDHEN and SYDVKM. CDR3 length equals 16 residues. Trimming removed 5 bases from V and 5 bases from J; junction bases left unmatched: 8. This sequence joins TRBV28 and TRBJ2-1; 11 bases match TRBD2. The specimen sequenced was blood, either unsorted or a sorted T cell fraction (not recorded which). The TCR was taken from a male donor with ankylosing spondylitis or in good health (not recorded which). The CDR3 spells CASSGGSGGANNEQFF. The DNA of the CDR3 is TGTGCCAGCAGTGGAGGTAGCGGGGGGGCGAACAATGAGCAGTTCTTC.